These T cell receptor beta chains were read from a single sample in a study of CD8 T cells in ankylosing spondylitis. TCRdb re-analysed the 5' RACE reads in MiXCR, keeping a single row per CDR3 protein. The sample lists about 330,000 distinct CDR3 sequences, 8% occurring once. The specimen sequenced was blood, either unsorted or a sorted T cell fraction (not recorded which). The receptor set was obtained from a male donor with ankylosing spondylitis. Each CDR3 is given without its conserved first and last residue. A D gene is named only where the DNA matches it firmly.

>TRBV20-1|TRBD1|TRBJ2-1
SAWNRGQAYNEQF
>TRBV20-1|NA|TRBJ2-5
SARDPRGVGRETQY
>TRBV28|NA|TRBJ2-7
ASSLFQRYEQY
>TRBV7-2|NA|TRBJ2-1
ASSLARATPPYNEQF
>TRBV7-2|TRBD2|TRBJ2-2
ASSRSGRALGELF
>TRBV5-1|TRBD2|TRBJ2-7
ASSKGTSGEQY
>TRBV12-5|NA|TRBJ2-2
ARGPPTRGELF
>TRBV7-2|NA|TRBJ1-5
ASSVGGGSNQPQH
>TRBV27|NA|TRBJ2-1
ASSEGNEQF
>TRBV19|NA|TRBJ1-5
ASSAQQGGNQPQH
>TRBV4-2|NA|TRBJ1-1
ASALGRLNTEAF
>TRBV18|TRBD2|TRBJ2-7
ASSPGGGPYEQY
>TRBV5-1|TRBD2|TRBJ2-7
ASGGQGAGRESEQY
>TRBV6-2/TRBV6-3|NA|TRBJ1-4
ASGGQGYEKLF
>TRBV28|TRBD2|TRBJ2-1
AILGSSGSTSYNEQF
>TRBV12-3/TRBV12-4|TRBD1|TRBJ1-5
ASSPGQDNQPQH
>TRBV14|NA|TRBJ1-6
ASSFDSEVSPLH
>TRBV5-4|NA|TRBJ1-1
ASSLEFGTEAF
>TRBV7-9|NA|TRBJ2-1
ASSLTVKPEQF
>TRBV5-1|TRBD1|TRBJ2-1
ASSLAGQGANNEQF
>TRBV20-1|TRBD1|TRBJ1-5
SARTGLTSQPQQ
>TRBV7-9|TRBD2|TRBJ2-7
ASSTPGLVDEQY
>TRBV20-1|NA|TRBJ1-5
SASGPGAGNQPQH
>TRBV6-1|NA|TRBJ2-1
ASRRREYEQF
>TRBV12-3/TRBV12-4|NA|TRBJ2-7
ASSLRQEYYEQY
>TRBV20-1|NA|TRBJ1-1
SARWGNTEAF
>TRBV12-3/TRBV12-4|NA|TRBJ1-1
ASSALGIRSNTEAF
>TRBV27|TRBD2|TRBJ2-7
ATGLAAYEQY
>TRBV27|NA|TRBJ2-7
ASSLYGLRDEQY
>TRBV5-4|TRBD1|TRBJ1-2
ASSFSRDRVGGYT
>TRBV29-1|NA|TRBJ2-1
SVEGGAQYNEQF
>TRBV6-1|TRBD2|TRBJ2-7
ASSGTRLAEQY
>TRBV11-2|TRBD2|TRBJ2-2
ASSLELAETGELF
>TRBV3-1|TRBD1|TRBJ1-2
ASSLGQGRGYGYT
>TRBV10-3|NA|TRBJ1-5
AISESMGVYSNQPQH
>TRBV28|NA|TRBJ1-2
ASSTHTNYGYT
>TRBV18|NA|TRBJ2-7
ASSPGDSLY
>TRBV24-1|TRBD2|TRBJ2-1
ATSDPGLGPPNEQF
>TRBV28|NA|TRBJ2-5
ASSVQVEETQY
>TRBV3-1|NA|TRBJ2-1
ASSQAGTNEQF
>TRBV25-1|NA|TRBJ2-1
ASRPGELYNEQF
>TRBV6-1|NA|TRBJ2-3
ASSEQGTKTDTQY
>TRBV7-9|NA|TRBJ2-2
ASTYGTYGTGELF
>TRBV5-6|NA|TRBJ2-3
ASSWGTASSTDTQY
>TRBV4-1|NA|TRBJ1-2
ASSQEVSNRIYGYT
>TRBV5-1|NA|TRBJ1-1
ASSLAVRRSPTEAF
>TRBV5-8|NA|TRBJ2-7
ASSLEGRFTEEQY
>TRBV20-1|NA|TRBJ2-3
SARGARGRSTDTQY
>TRBV28|TRBD2|TRBJ2-1
ASSRGSGYNEQF
>TRBV20-1|NA|TRBJ1-2
SAPGGYT
>TRBV7-2|TRBD1|TRBJ1-2
ASSPTRDRTYGYT
>TRBV11-3|TRBD2|TRBJ2-1
ASSLGGGRRAGEQF
>TRBV11-2|TRBD2|TRBJ2-1
ASSSNPNLAGGSYNEQF